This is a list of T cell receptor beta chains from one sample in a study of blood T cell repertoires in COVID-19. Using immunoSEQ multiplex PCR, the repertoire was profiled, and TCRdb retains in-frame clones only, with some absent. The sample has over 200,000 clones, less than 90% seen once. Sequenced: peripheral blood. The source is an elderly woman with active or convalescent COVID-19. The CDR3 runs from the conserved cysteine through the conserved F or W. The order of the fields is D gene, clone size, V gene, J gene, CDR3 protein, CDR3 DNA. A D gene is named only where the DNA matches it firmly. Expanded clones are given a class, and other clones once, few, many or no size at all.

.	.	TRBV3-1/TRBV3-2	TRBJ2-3	CASSQDGQETDTQYF	TGTGCCAGCAGCCAAGATGGGCAGGAAACAGATACGCAGTATTTT
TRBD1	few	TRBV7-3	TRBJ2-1	CASSPRGPSYNEQFF	TGTGCCAGCAGCCCAAGGGGGCCCTCCTACAATGAGCAGTTCTTC
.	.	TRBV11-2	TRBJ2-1	CASSLASHVPFGNEQFF	TGTGCCAGCAGCTTAGCTAGCCACGTGCCCTTTGGCAATGAGCAGTTCTTC
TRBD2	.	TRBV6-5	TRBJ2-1	CASSLAGGSSYNEQFF	TGTGCCAGCAGTTTAGCGGGGGGAAGCTCCTACAATGAGCAGTTCTTC
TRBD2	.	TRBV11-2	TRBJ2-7	CASRETSPVNEQYF	TGTGCCAGCAGAGAGACTAGCCCCGTTAACGAGCAGTACTTC
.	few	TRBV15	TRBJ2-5	CATTPTIYQETQYF	TGTGCCACCACCCCGACAATCTACCAAGAGACCCAGTACTTC
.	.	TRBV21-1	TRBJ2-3	CASSQGHRGRTDTQYF	TGTGCCAGCAGCCAGGGGCACAGGGGGAGGACAGATACGCAGTATTTT
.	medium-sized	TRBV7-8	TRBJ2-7	CASSKSSSTYEQYF	TGTGCCAGCAGCAAATCGTCGAGCACCTACGAGCAGTACTTC
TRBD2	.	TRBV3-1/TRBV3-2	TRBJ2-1	CASSQGLAPNEQFF	TGTGCCAGCAGCCAAGGACTAGCCCCCAATGAGCAGTTCTTC
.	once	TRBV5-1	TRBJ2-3	CASNFRDTQYF	TGCGCCAGCAACTTCCGGGATACGCAGTATTTT
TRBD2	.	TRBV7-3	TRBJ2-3	CASSARLAGGLGTDTQYF	TGTGCCAGCAGCGCCCGACTAGCGGGGGGCCTGGGTACAGATACGCAGTATTTT
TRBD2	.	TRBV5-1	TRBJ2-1	CASGMTSPNKNEQFF	TGCGCCAGCGGAATGACTAGCCCTAATAAGAATGAGCAGTTCTTC
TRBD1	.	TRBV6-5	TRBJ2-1	CASNPGTGGDEQFF	TGTGCCAGCAACCCCGGGACAGGAGGCGATGAGCAGTTCTTC
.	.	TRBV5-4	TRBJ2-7	CASSFKSGVLRGQYF	TGTGCCAGCAGCTTTAAGAGCGGAGTGCTCCGCGGGCAGTACTTC
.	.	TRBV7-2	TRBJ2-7	CASQSHPSTLGVYEQYF	TGTGCCAGCCAAAGTCACCCTTCGACTCTCGGTGTGTACGAGCAGTACTTC
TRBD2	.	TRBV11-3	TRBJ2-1	CASSLNGLAGYNEQFF	TGTGCCAGCAGCTTAAATGGACTAGCGGGGTACAATGAGCAGTTCTTC
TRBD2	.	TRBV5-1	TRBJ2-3	CASKERGGTDTQYF	TGCGCCAGCAAGGAGCGGGGGGGCACAGATACGCAGTATTTT
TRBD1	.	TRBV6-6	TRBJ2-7	CASSYLTGTGGVEQYF	TGTGCCAGCAGTTACCTTACCGGGACAGGGGGCGTCGAGCAGTACTTC
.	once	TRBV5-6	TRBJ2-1	CASSPRDSANTEQFF	TGTGCCAGCAGCCCGCGGGACAGTGCGAATACTGAGCAGTTCTTC
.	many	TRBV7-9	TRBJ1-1	CASGLPGQPEAFF	TGTGCCAGCGGGCTCCCAGGGCAACCTGAAGCTTTCTTT
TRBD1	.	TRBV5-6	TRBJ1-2	CASSPDRGYGYTF	TGTGCCAGCAGCCCCGACAGGGGTTATGGCTACACCTTC
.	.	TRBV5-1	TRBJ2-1	CASSQGGSYNEQFF	TGCGCCAGCAGCCAGGGAGGCTCCTACAATGAGCAGTTCTTC
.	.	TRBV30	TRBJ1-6	CAWTPLRGYSPLHF	TGTGCCTGGACCCCCCTCCGGGGGTACTCACCCCTCCACTTT
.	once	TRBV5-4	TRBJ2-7	CASTSREGRGNEQYF	TGTGCCAGCACCTCACGAGAGGGACGGGGGAACGAGCAGTACTTC
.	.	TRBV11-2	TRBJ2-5	CASSPRVGGEETQYF	TGTGCCAGCAGCCCGCGGGTGGGCGGGGAAGAGACCCAGTACTTC
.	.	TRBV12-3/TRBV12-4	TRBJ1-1	CASSDDRLEAFF	TGTGCCAGCAGTGATGACAGGCTTGAAGCTTTCTTT
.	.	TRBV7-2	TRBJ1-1	CASSQVGNTEAFF	TGTGCCAGCAGCCAGGTAGGGAACACTGAAGCTTTCTTT
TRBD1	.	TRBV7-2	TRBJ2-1	CASSLARDRDQFF	TGTGCCAGCAGCTTAGCGCGGGACAGGGATCAGTTCTTC
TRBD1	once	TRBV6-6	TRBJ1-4	CASSPVNRGGEKLFF	TGTGCCAGCAGTCCAGTGAACAGGGGCGGCGAAAAACTGTTTTTT
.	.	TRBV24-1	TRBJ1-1	CATSDLFGGAEAFF	TGTGCCACCAGTGATTTGTTTGGGGGGGCTGAAGCTTTCTTT
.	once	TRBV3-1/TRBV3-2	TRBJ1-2	CASSRTENDYGYTF	TGTGCCAGCAGCCGCACAGAAAACGACTATGGCTACACCTTC
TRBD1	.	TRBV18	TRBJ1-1	CASSPTVGQVVNTEAFF	TGTGCCAGCTCACCCACAGTCGGACAGGTAGTGAACACTGAAGCTTTCTTT
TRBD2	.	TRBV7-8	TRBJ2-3	CASSRRVLAGTDTQYF	TGTGCCAGCAGCCGAAGGGTGTTAGCGGGAACAGATACGCAGTATTTT
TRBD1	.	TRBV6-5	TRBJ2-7	CASSTPGTGWEQYF	TGTGCCAGCAGTACCCCCGGGACAGGGTGGGAGCAGTACTTC
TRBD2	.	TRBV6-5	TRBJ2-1	CASSRLAGVSQEQFF	TGTGCCAGCAGCCGACTAGCGGGGGTCAGCCAAGAGCAGTTCTTC
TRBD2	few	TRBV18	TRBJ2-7	CASSRTSGQYYEQYF	TGTGCCAGCTCCCGGACTAGCGGACAATACTACGAGCAGTACTTC
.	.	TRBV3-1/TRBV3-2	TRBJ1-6	CASSQGGGGNSPLHF	TGTGCCAGCAGCCAAGGGGGGGGTGGGAATTCACCCCTCCACTTT
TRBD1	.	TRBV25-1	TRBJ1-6	CASSDPRQGVDSPLHF	TGTGCCAGCAGTGACCCCAGACAGGGGGTGGATTCACCCCTCCACTTT
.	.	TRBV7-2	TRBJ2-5	CASSSGTTRETQYF	TGTGCCAGCAGCTCGGGGACAACGCGGGAGACCCAGTACTTC
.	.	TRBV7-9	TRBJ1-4	CASSFYGEKLFF	TGTGCCAGCAGCTTTTATGGCGAAAAACTGTTTTTT
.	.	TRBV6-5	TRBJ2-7	CASSFGNYEQYF	TGTGCCAGCAGTTTCGGTAACTACGAGCAGTACTTC
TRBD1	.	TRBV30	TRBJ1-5	CAWSAGQRSNQPQHF	TGTGCCTGGAGTGCGGGACAGAGATCCAATCAGCCCCAGCATTTT
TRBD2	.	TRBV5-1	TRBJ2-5	CASSLMPSGGPQETQYF	TGCGCCAGCAGCTTGATGCCTAGCGGGGGCCCCCAAGAGACCCAGTACTTC
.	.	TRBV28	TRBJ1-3	CASSSTGKGNTIYF	TGTGCCAGCAGTTCAACAGGGAAAGGAAACACCATATATTTT
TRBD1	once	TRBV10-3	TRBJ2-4	CAISERPGQLAKNIQYF	TGTGCCATCAGTGAGCGGCCGGGACAGCTAGCCAAAAACATTCAGTACTTC
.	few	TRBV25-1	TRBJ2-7	CASSEHGQPLGSASRQYF	TGTGCCAGCAGTGAACATGGGCAGCCCCTTGGGTCGGCGTCTCGGCAGTACTTC
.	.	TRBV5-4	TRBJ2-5	CASSLGSYQETQYF	TGTGCCAGCAGCTTGGGCAGTTACCAAGAGACCCAGTACTTC